This TCR beta chain was sequenced for a study of regulatory dendritic cells for organ transplantation. TCRdb's table, derived via immunoSEQ multiplex PCR, lists solely in-frame clones and lacks some. Of approximately 12,000 clones in the sample, about 70% were seen once. In the case of this clone: Its target is unknown.

Germline V CDR1 and CDR2: SGHRS, YFSETQ. The CDR3 is made up of 14 amino acids. V was pared by 0 bases and J by 8 bases, with 12 bases between. Sorted T cells were CFSE-labeled and cultured 5 days with allogeneic regulatory or mature dendritic cells at 1:10. Sequencing was done on a sample of naive CD4+ T cells from blood cultured with regulatory dendritic cells. As to subset: CD45RA+ naive T cells. This sequence originates from a human donor in good health. This sequence joins TRBV5-1 and TRBJ2-4; possible D gene TRBD2, 5 bases. In DNA, the CDR3 is TGCGCCAGCAGCTTGGGTGCGGGTACAGACATTCAGTACTTC. Its protein is CASSLGAGTDIQYF.